The T cell receptor beta chain described here comes from a study of blood T cell repertoires in COVID-19. Whole-study context: Researchers got acute and convalescent COVID-19 samples from the United States, Italy and Spain. The cDNA or gDNA used as material had been derived from T cells, B-cell-depleted T cells, or PBMCs.

With 5 bases removed from V and 4 bases from J, the gap between germline ends came to 11 bases. Germline V CDR1 and CDR2: SGHVS, FQNEAQ. CDR3 length equals 13 residues. Original methodology: Amplification of reference gene primers provided the estimated nucleated cell counts. Data came from immunoSEQ multiplex PCR; TCRdb stores just in-frame clones and leaves some out. V, J and clone size are taken as reported in that table, and D and trimming were inferred from the DNA itself. The profile shows under 500,000 clones, around 89% of them singletons. The table lists this clone with a few counts. The chain couples TRBV7-8 to TRBJ2-5; the D gene is possibly TRBD2 (7 bases). Sequences were obtained from peripheral blood. This TCR came from a woman in her 30s with acute or convalescent COVID-19. The chain's CDR3 is CASSGGAGETQYF. CDR3 in DNA: TGTGCCAGCAGCGGGGGGGCGGGAGAGACCCAGTACTTC.